These 13 T cell receptor beta chains were sequenced from one sample in a study of T cells in Graves' hyperthyroidism and ophthalmopathy. RNA transcripts gave rise to amplified TCR beta CDR3 regions. The HTBI set primed first-round TCR CDR3 RT-PCR. One entry per CDR3 protein, called by TCRdb with MiXCR from the multiplex PCR reads. The sample includes around 700,000 distinct CDR3 sequences, about 17% of them seen just once. Sequenced sample: blood. The receptors derive from a woman in her forties or fifties with Graves' hyperthyroidism that later progressed to Graves' ophthalmopathy.

In this sample, this clonotype turned up many times. The chain uses TRBV6-2 or TRBV6-3 and TRBJ2-3, with a possible D match to TRBD2 (5 bases). V was cut by 0 bases and J by 4 bases, with 11 bases left in between. CDR3 length: 15 amino acids. Looked up from germline, CDR1 is MNHEY and CDR2 is SVGEGT. The DNA for the CDR3 is TGTGCCAGCAGTTACTCCGGACTCCTCCCAGATACGCAGTATTTT. This sequence encodes CASSYSGLLPDTQYF.

The sample holds one count of this clonotype. The V and J genes are TRBV9 and TRBJ2-5, with TRBD1 as a possible D gene (6 bases). Germline V CDR1 and CDR2: SGDLS, YYNGEE. Trimming shortened V by 2 bases and J by 5 bases, and 13 bases separated the two germline ends. This CDR3 is built from 14 residues. This chain's CDR3 is CASSVGTTLETQYF. The CDR3, as DNA: TGTGCCAGCAGCGTGGGGACAACTCTGGAGACCCAGTACTTC.

Ten or more counts support this clonotype. The chain joins TRBV29-1 to TRBJ2-5; TRBD1 matches 7 bases. The length of the CDR3 is 13 residues. The germline CDR1 and CDR2 sequences are SQVTM and ANQGSEA. V shed 3 bases and J 1 base; nucleotides not matched to a gene: 2. The CDR3 spells CSVDGQVQETQYF. CDR3 sequence (DNA): TGCAGCGTTGATGGACAGGTCCAAGAGACCCAGTACTTC.

This clonotype was recorded at least ten times. CDR3 region: CASSDVGRETQYF. The CDR3 DNA sequence: TGTGCCAGCAGTGATGTCGGCAGGGAGACCCAGTACTTC. The chain has TRBV2 and TRBJ2-5; D is uncertain. The CDR3 is 13 amino acids. In germline, CDR1 is SNHLY, CDR2 FYNNEI. Trimming removed 3 bases at V and 5 bases at J, with 10 bases between.

This clonotype was seen at least ten times. This sequence joins TRBV7-2 and TRBJ1-2; TRBD1 aligns across 9 bases. J gave up 5 bases and V 5 bases, and 9 bases lay outside the gene matches. The CDR3 runs to 15 residues. Germline V gene lookup returns CDR1 SGHTA and CDR2 FQGNSA. The CDR3 loop reads CASSLGTGLLYGYTF. CDR3 DNA sequence: TGTGCCAGCAGCCTTGGGACAGGGCTCTTGTATGGCTACACCTTC.

This clonotype was seen a few times. The genes are TRBV11-1 and TRBJ2-1, with D uncertain. V lost 2 bases and J 0 bases, leaving 11 bases between the germline ends. The CDR3 loop spans 16 amino acids. The germline V gene has CDR1 SGHAT and CDR2 FQDESV (reference sequence). CDR3 in DNA: TGTGCCAGCAGCTTAAGGGTATCGTCCTCCTACAATGAGCAGTTCTTC. Translating it yields CASSLRVSSSYNEQFF.

Only a few counts were recorded for this clonotype. The V and J genes are TRBV14 and TRBJ2-7; 9 bases are a match to TRBD1. Germline loops: CDR1 SGHDN, CDR2 FVKESK. This CDR3 spans 14 amino acids. V was pared by 3 bases and J by 3 bases, with 3 bases of the junction left unmatched. The CDR3 sequence: CASSHGTGLYEQYF. CDR3 sequence (DNA): TGTGCCAGCAGCCACGGGACAGGGCTCTACGAGCAGTACTTC.

This chain joins TRBV12-3 or TRBV12-4 and TRBJ2-5; possible D gene TRBD1, 5 bases. With 8 bases removed from V and 4 bases from J, the gap between germline ends came to 20 bases. The CDR3 length is 15 residues. CDR3 sequence: CASADDSSRGETQYF. The CDR3 coding sequence is TGTGCCAGCGCGGATGATTCCTCAAGGGGAGAGACCCAGTACTTC.

The rearrangement uses TRBV11-1 and TRBJ2-4; weak D call: TRBD1 (6 bases). CDR1 and CDR2 from the germline V gene are SGHAT and FQDESV (reference sequence). The V gene lost 6 bases and the J gene lost 5 bases, with 17 bases spanning the gap. The CDR3 is 15 residues long. This CDR3 is CASSQNPTGQNIQYF. CDR3 nucleotides: TGTGCCAGCAGTCAGAACCCGACAGGACAAAACATTCAGTACTTC.

V gene TRBV6-1 combines with J gene TRBJ2-1, with 16 positions matching TRBD2. There are 19 residues in the CDR3. Trimming removed 6 bases from V and 4 bases from J; junction bases left unmatched: 12. The V gene's germline CDR1 is MNHNS and CDR2 SASEGT. CDR3 residues: CASRKIGTSGGGVYNEQFF. The CDR3 coding sequence is TGTGCCAGCAGGAAAATCGGGACTAGCGGGGGGGGCGTATACAATGAGCAGTTCTTC.

This clonotype was seen only a few times. The chain joins TRBV6-1 to TRBJ1-1; no clear D gene. CDR1 MNHNS and CDR2 SASEGT come from the germline V gene. The CDR3 covers 17 residues. The V gene lost 7 bases and the J gene lost 6 bases, with 27 bases spanning the gap. The CDR3 DNA sequence: TGTGCCAGCAATAAAGCGGCAGAGGGTTATCCCGGGGCTGAAGCTTTCTTT. This sequence encodes CASNKAAEGYPGAEAFF.

Details on this clonotype: A clone one base away is much larger, so this may be a read error. Since no conserved phenylalanine or tryptophan closes the CDR3, a read error is the likely cause. The J gene is TRBJ2-1, the V gene TRBV11-2; D tentatively fits TRBD1 or TRBD2 (5 bases each). The CDR3 spans 14 residues. Germline CDR1 is SGHAT and CDR2 is FQNNGV. The V end was cut by 4 bases, the J end by 5 bases, with 12 bases between. The CDR3 bases are TGTGCCAGCAGCTCCTCGGGACGGCACAATGAGCAGTTCTCC. It yields the protein CASSSSGRHNEQFS.

This clonotype occurred many times. The rearrangement joins TRBV3-1 to TRBJ1-1, with D perhaps matching TRBD1 (5 bases). The germline V gene encodes CDR1 LGHDT and CDR2 YNNKEL (reference sequence). Trimming took 2 bases from V and 7 from J, leaving 14 bases between them. The CDR3 spans 14 residues. CDR3 nucleotide sequence: TGTGCCAGCAGCCAAAAGTGGGGCGTCAGTGAAGCTTTCTTT. As protein: CASSQKWGVSEAFF.